This TCR beta chain comes out of a study of cytomegalovirus exposure and HLA in healthy donors. CDR3 length equals 17 residues. V lost 4 bases to trimming and J lost 0 bases, with 16 bases between them. The germline gives CDR1 SGHNT, CDR2 YYREEE (reference sequence). The PCR made use of 60 Vbeta and 13 Jbeta primers. The repertoire was sequenced with immunoSEQ multiplex PCR; TCRdb's copy has only in-frame clones and lacks some. The sample has approximately 110,000 clones; roughly 71% are singletons. The sequence came from a man aged 35-49 years in good health and CMV-seropositive. Material for sequencing was PBMCs. This sequence joins TRBV5-4 and TRBJ2-2; D gene ambiguous. The CDR3 DNA reads TGTGCCAGCAGCGCCCCCCGTGGGCACTCGAACACCGGGGAGCTGTTTTTT. Residues: CASSAPRGHSNTGELFF.